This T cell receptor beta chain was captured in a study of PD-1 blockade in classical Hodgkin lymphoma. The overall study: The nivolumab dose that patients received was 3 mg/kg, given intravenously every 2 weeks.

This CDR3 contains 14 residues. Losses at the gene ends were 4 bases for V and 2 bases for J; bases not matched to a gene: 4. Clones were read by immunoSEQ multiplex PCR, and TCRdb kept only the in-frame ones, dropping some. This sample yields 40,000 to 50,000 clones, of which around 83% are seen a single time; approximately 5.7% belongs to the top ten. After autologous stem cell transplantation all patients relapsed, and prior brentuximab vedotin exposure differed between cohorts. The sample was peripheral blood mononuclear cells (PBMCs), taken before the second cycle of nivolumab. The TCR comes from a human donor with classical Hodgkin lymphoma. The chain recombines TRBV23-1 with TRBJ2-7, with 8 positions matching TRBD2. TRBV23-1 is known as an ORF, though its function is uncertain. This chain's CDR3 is CASSPSGGPYEQYF. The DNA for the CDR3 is TGCGCCAGCAGTCCGAGCGGGGGCCCCTACGAGCAGTACTTC.